A single T cell receptor (beta chain) is shown here with its context. Germline V gene data show CDR1 as SGHRS and CDR2 as YFSETQ. V lost 0 bases, J lost 4 bases, and 7 bases stayed unmatched. The CDR3 is 16 amino acids. The data are from a study of tissue T cells after allogeneic stem cell transplantation. Assay: immunoSEQ multiplex PCR; the TCRdb copy retains only in-frame clones and omits some. The sample carries roughly 25,000 clones, roughly 80% recorded once. The receptor was isolated from a female donor of 60 years or more with lung cancer. This sample comprised tissue from the ileum, obtained at autopsy. This chain joins TRBV5-1 and TRBJ2-7; 10 bases map to TRBD2. The CDR3 sequence: CASSLATSGRGYEQYF. Here the CDR3 DNA reads TGCGCCAGCAGCTTGGCCACGAGCGGGAGGGGTTACGAGCAGTACTTC.